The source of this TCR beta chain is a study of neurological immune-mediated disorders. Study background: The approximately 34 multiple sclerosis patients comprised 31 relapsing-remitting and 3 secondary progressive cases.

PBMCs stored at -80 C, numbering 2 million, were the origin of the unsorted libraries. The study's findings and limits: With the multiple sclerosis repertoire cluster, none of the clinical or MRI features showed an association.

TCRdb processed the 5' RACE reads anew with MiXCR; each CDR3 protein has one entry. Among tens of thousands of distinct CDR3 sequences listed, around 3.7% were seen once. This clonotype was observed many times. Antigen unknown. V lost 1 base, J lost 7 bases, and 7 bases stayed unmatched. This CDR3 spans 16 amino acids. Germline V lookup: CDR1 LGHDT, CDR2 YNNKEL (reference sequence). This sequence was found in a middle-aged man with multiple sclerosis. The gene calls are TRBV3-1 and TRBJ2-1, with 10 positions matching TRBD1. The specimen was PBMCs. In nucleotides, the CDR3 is TGTGCCAGCAGCCAAGGGGTGGGGACAGGGGTTAATGAGCAGTTCTTC. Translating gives CASSQGVGTGVNEQFF.